A single sample gave rise to the 32 T cell receptor beta chains below, sequenced in a study of T cell responses to AZD1222 COVID-19 vaccine. Assay: immunoSEQ multiplex PCR; the TCRdb copy retains only in-frame clones and omits some. This table has around 150,000 clones, around nine tenths appearing once. The input for sequencing was peripheral blood, taken on day 0 of AZD1222 vaccination. Receptors were obtained from an adult in good health.

V and J are TRBV3-1 (or the pseudogene TRBV3-2) and TRBJ1-3; D is perhaps TRBD1 (5 bases). Trimming pared 1 base from V and 3 bases from J, leaving 10 bases between. CDR3 length: 15 residues. CDR1 and CDR2 from the germline V gene are LGHDT and YNNKEL (reference sequence). This CDR3 reads CASSQAGRGGNTIYF. The CDR3 nucleotides are TGTGCCAGCAGCCAAGCGGGGAGGGGTGGAAACACCATATATTTT.

The rearrangement links TRBV15 to TRBJ2-7, with 7 bases aligning to TRBD1. V shed 3 bases, J shed 7 bases, and the junction held 12 bases outside the gene matches. The CDR3 has 15 residues. Per germline, CDR1 LNHNV and CDR2 YYDKDF (reference sequence). The CDR3 protein is CATSRPGQARGEQYF. The CDR3 DNA reads as TGTGCCACCAGCAGGCCCGGACAGGCCCGGGGAGAGCAGTACTTC.

J is TRBJ2-2 and V is TRBV11-3; TRBD2 matches 9 bases. The CDR3 totals 14 residues. Germline CDR1 SGHNT, CDR2 YENEEA. Unmatched junction bases numbered 5, after V lost 5 bases and J lost 7 bases. CDR3 region: CASSLAGSIGELFF. The CDR3 DNA reads TGTGCCAGCAGCCTAGCGGGAAGTATCGGGGAGCTGTTTTTT.

The chain joins TRBV14 to TRBJ2-1; TRBD1 is a possible D gene (5 bases). Germline CDR1 reads SGHDN; CDR2 reads FVKESK. The ends were cut back, 7 bases at V and 4 bases at J, with 14 bases in the middle. The CDR3 consists of 14 residues. The CDR3 spells CASTKGSSYNEQFF. For the CDR3, the DNA is TGTGCCAGCACTAAGGGGTCTTCTTACAATGAGCAGTTCTTC.

This clone appeared once. V gene TRBV21-1 combines with J gene TRBJ2-5; the table calls TRBD1, which could not be checked here. TRBV21-1 is a known pseudogene. CDR3 length: 12 amino acids. The CDR3 coding sequence is TGTGCCAGCAGCCTGACCCAGGCGACCCAGTACTTC. The encoded protein is CASSLTQATQYF.

This chain links TRBV28 with TRBJ1-2, with D unresolved. CDR1 is MDHEN and CDR2 is SYDVKM in the germline V gene. The V gene lost 5 bases and the J gene lost 7 bases, with 11 bases spanning the gap. The CDR3 consists of 12 residues. CDR3 in amino acids: CASSAQVGGYTF. In DNA, the CDR3 is TGTGCCAGCAGTGCCCAGGTGGGTGGCTACACCTTC.

V gene TRBV5-4 combines with J gene TRBJ1-6, with no clear D. Germline CDR1 is SGHNT and CDR2 is YYREEE (reference sequence). V gave up 0 bases and J gave up 8 bases, with 9 bases separating them. The CDR3 runs 14 residues. The CDR3 DNA sequence: TGTGCCAGCAGCTTGGAGCCTAGAGATTCACCCCTCCACTTT. This translates into CASSLEPRDSPLHF.

The J gene is TRBJ2-7, the V gene TRBV29-1, with 9 bases lining up with TRBD1. CDR3 length: 13 amino acids. Per the germline V gene, CDR1 is SQVTM and CDR2 is ANQGSEA. With 4 bases clipped from V and 4 bases from J, the junction kept 5 bases outside the gene matches. Written as DNA, the CDR3 is TGCAGCGTTGGGACAGGGGAAAGATACGAGCAGTACTTC. Translated, it gives CSVGTGERYEQYF.

In DNA form, the CDR3 reads TGTGCCAGCAGCCAAGTTCCAGCAGCCGCCTACGAGCAGTACTTC. This sequence encodes CASSQVPAAAYEQYF. The rearrangement joins TRBV14 to TRBJ2-7; no reliable D call. V was shortened by 1 base and J by 2 bases, with 12 bases between the two germline ends. The germline V gene encodes CDR1 SGHDN and CDR2 FVKESK. CDR3 length: 15 amino acids.

This chain joins TRBV4-2 and TRBJ2-3; D possibly corresponds to TRBD2 (5 bases). V lost 1 base, J lost 1 base, and 9 bases lay in between. Germline V gene lookup returns CDR1 LGHNA and CDR2 YNFKEQ. There are 15 residues in the CDR3. The CDR3 region has the DNA TGTGCCAGCAGCCAAGGGTTTAGCGGCACAGATACGCAGTATTTT. Encoded protein: CASSQGFSGTDTQYF.

V and J are TRBV7-2 and TRBJ1-5; the match to TRBD1 covers 9 bases. Losses at the gene ends were 5 bases for V and 11 bases for J; bases not matched to a gene: 10. This CDR3 region has 14 residues. From germline, CDR1 is SGHTA and CDR2 FQGNSA. This chain's CDR3 is CASSPPSGTGTQHF. The CDR3 DNA reads as TGTGCCAGCAGCCCACCGTCCGGGACAGGGACCCAGCATTTT.

The chain couples TRBV27 to TRBJ1-2; D is possibly TRBD1 (6 bases). CDR1 MNHEY and CDR2 SMNVEV come from the germline V gene (reference sequence). V lost 5 bases, J lost 1 base, and 20 bases lay in between. This CDR3 spans 17 amino acids. CDR3 in DNA: TGTGCCAGCAGTACATATAGGGGGAGGCGGGATAACTATGGCTACACCTTC. Translating it yields CASSTYRGRRDNYGYTF.

This chain links TRBV7-6 with TRBJ1-1; 7 bases map to TRBD1. CDR1 SGHVS and CDR2 FNYEAQ come from the germline V gene. The CDR3 totals 15 residues. J was trimmed by 5 bases and V by 1 base; bases with no gene match: 7. CDR3 region: CASSLELAGGTEAFF. CDR3 nucleotides: TGTGCCAGCAGCTTAGAGTTGGCAGGGGGGACTGAAGCTTTCTTT.

The rearrangement joins TRBV2 to TRBJ2-7; TRBD1 matches at 7 bases. V was pared by 7 bases and J by 3 bases, with 6 bases of the junction left unmatched. CDR3 length equals 13 residues. Looked up from germline, CDR1 is SNHLY and CDR2 is FYNNEI. The CDR3 region is CASTMGQIYEQYF. CDR3 coding DNA: TGTGCCAGCACTATGGGACAGATCTACGAGCAGTACTTC.

The chain has TRBV6-5 and TRBJ1-1; possibly TRBD1 for D (5 bases). V gave up 6 bases and J gave up 3 bases, with 5 bases separating them. The CDR3 has 11 amino acids. Per the germline V gene, CDR1 is MNHEY and CDR2 is SVGAGI. CDR3 amino acids: CASRGDTEAFF. CDR3 DNA sequence: TGTGCCAGCAGGGGGGACACTGAAGCTTTCTTT.

V and J are TRBV18 and TRBJ1-3; the match to TRBD1 covers 7 bases. From germline, CDR1 is KGHSH and CDR2 LQKENI. The CDR3 contains 16 residues. V lost 1 base, J lost 4 bases, and 7 bases stayed unmatched. The CDR3 here is CASSPRGTAQGNTIYF. In DNA, the CDR3 is TGTGCCAGCTCACCACGGGGGACAGCGCAAGGAAACACCATATATTTT.

This clone was counted only a few times. The chain employs TRBV4-3 and TRBJ1-4, with no clear D. Germline values: CDR1 LGHNA, CDR2 YSLEER. Trimming took off 3 bases at V and 7 bases at J, with 9 bases between the two ends. The CDR3 consists of 13 residues. The CDR3 bases are TGCGCCAGCAGCCATTGGCGGGCTGAAAAACTGTTTTTT. It encodes CASSHWRAEKLFF.

The rearrangement joins TRBV5-8 to TRBJ2-5, with a tentative D call TRBD1 (5 bases). V lost 4 bases and J lost 1, with 14 bases in between. This CDR3 region has 15 residues. The germline gives CDR1 SGHTS, CDR2 YDEGEE. This chain's CDR3 is CASSARSGFQETQYF. DNA for the CDR3: TGTGCCAGCAGCGCTAGATCAGGGTTCCAAGAGACCCAGTACTTC.

The chain recombines TRBV2 with TRBJ1-5; a possible D gene is TRBD1 (6 bases). The CDR3 extends over 12 amino acids. Germline CDR1 and CDR2: SNHLY and FYNNEI. V gave up 6 bases and J gave up 7 bases, with 10 bases separating them. The CDR3 nucleotides read TGTGCCAGCAGCGAGGACAGCCAGCCCCAGCATTTT. Protein: CASSEDSQPQHF. The variable domain in full, with the rest retrieved from reference TRBV2 and TRBJ1-5, is EPEVTQTPSHQVTQMGQEVILRCVPISNHLYFYWYRQILGQKVEFLVSFYNNEISEKSEIFDDQFSVERPDGSNFTLKIRSTKLEDSAMYFCASSEDSQPQHFGDGTRLSIL.

The V call is TRBV11-2, the J call TRBJ1-2, with D possibly matching TRBD1 (5 bases). Trimming shortened V by 2 bases and J by 4 bases, and 17 bases separated the two germline ends. This CDR3 comprises 16 residues. Germline V lookup: CDR1 SGHAT, CDR2 FQNNGV. CDR3 sequence (DNA): TGTGCCAGCAGCTTATCTGCAGGGTCGCCCCTCTATGGCTACACCTTC. It encodes CASSLSAGSPLYGYTF.

This clone has a single count. V usage is TRBV10-3 and J usage is TRBJ1-1; 9 positions match TRBD1. The CDR3 loop spans 12 amino acids. V shed 4 bases, J shed 6 bases, and the junction held 0 bases outside the gene matches. In germline, CDR1 is ENHRY, CDR2 SYGVKD. The CDR3, as DNA: TGTGCCATCAGTGGGACAGGGGCTGAAGCTTTCTTT. Encoded protein: CAISGTGAEAFF.

The chain employs TRBV7-9 and TRBJ1-1; 10 bases line up with TRBD1. The CDR3 contains 14 residues. CDR1 is SEHNR, CDR2 FQNEAQ, per germline (reference sequence). The junction had 5 bases not matched to a gene; V was cut back by 5 bases and J by 5 bases. The CDR3 sequence is CASSPDRGRTEAFF. In DNA form, the CDR3 reads TGTGCCAGCAGCCCTGACAGGGGGCGTACTGAAGCTTTCTTT. The whole variable domain, filled in from reference TRBV7-9 and TRBJ1-1, reads DTGVSQNPRHKITKRGQNVTFRCDPISEHNRLYWYRQTLGQGPEFLTYFQNEAQLEKSRLLSDRFSAERPKGSFSTLEIQRTEQGDSAMYLCASSPDRGRTEAFFGQGTRLTVV.

J is TRBJ1-2 and V is TRBV5-8; 10 nucleotides line up with TRBD1. Trimming removed 4 bases from V and 1 base from J; junction bases left unmatched: 10. The CDR3 spans 17 residues. The germline V gene has CDR1 SGHTS and CDR2 YDEGEE. The CDR3 DNA is TGTGCCAGCAGCCTCCCGGGACAGGGGTTGGGTAACTATGGCTACACCTTC. Its translation is CASSLPGQGLGNYGYTF.

For the CDR3, the DNA is TGCGCCAGCAGCCGCTCGGAGGGCTCGGAATACAATGAGCAGTTCTTC. As protein: CASSRSEGSEYNEQFF. V usage is TRBV4-1 and J usage is TRBJ2-1, with D tentatively TRBD2 (6 bases). CDR1 MGHRA and CDR2 YSYEKL come from the germline V gene. Between the trimmed V and J ends, which lost 4 bases and 4 bases, there was a span of 17 bases. This CDR3 is 16 amino acids long.

This clone was counted many times. The gene calls are TRBV29-1 and TRBJ1-3; D possibly corresponds to TRBD1 (5 bases). Germline V gene data show CDR1 as SQVTM and CDR2 as ANQGSEA. V lost 6 bases, J lost 2 bases, and 17 bases lay in between. The CDR3 runs 15 residues. CDR3 sequence: CSVGVRGRTGNTIYF. The CDR3 DNA reads TGCAGCGTGGGGGTGAGAGGGAGGACTGGAAACACCATATATTTT.

In this sample, this clone turned up a few times. The chain links TRBV6-2 or TRBV6-3 to TRBJ2-1; 11 bases agree with TRBD2. The CDR3 contains 20 residues. The germline gives CDR1 MNHEY, CDR2 SVGEGT. The V segment lost 0 bases and the J segment 6 bases; nucleotides outside the gene matches: 16. The CDR3 here is CASSYSVLAGGAAGSNEQFF. The CDR3 nucleotides are TGTGCCAGCAGTTACTCGGTTCTAGCGGGAGGAGCTGCAGGATCCAATGAGCAGTTCTTC.

This chain links TRBV6-4 with TRBJ1-6, with 8 positions matching TRBD1. Trimming at V came to 6 bases and at J to 0 bases, leaving 7 bases not matched to a gene. CDR3 size: 17 residues. The germline V gene encodes CDR1 MRHNA and CDR2 SNTAGT. This CDR3 is CASRDGQGSSYNSPLHF. The CDR3 nucleotides are TGTGCCAGCAGGGACGGACAGGGAAGCTCCTATAATTCACCCCTCCACTTT.

The rearrangement links TRBV19 to TRBJ2-7, with 8 nucleotides matching TRBD1. Germline V gene lookup returns CDR1 LNHDA and CDR2 SQIVND (reference sequence). There are 15 residues in the CDR3. V lost 5 bases, J lost 2 bases, and 8 bases stayed unmatched. The CDR3 spells CASSVGTGDTYEQYF. For the CDR3, the DNA is TGTGCCAGTAGTGTCGGGACAGGAGATACCTACGAGCAGTACTTC.

This chain joins TRBV2 and TRBJ2-7; TRBD1 is a possible D gene (5 bases). The CDR3 runs to 14 residues. Germline-derived CDR1 and CDR2 are SNHLY and FYNNEI. V lost 4 bases and J 2 bases, leaving 12 bases between the germline ends. The CDR3 coding sequence is TGTGCCAGCAGTGGCAGGGAAATACCCTACGAGCAGTACTTC. Translating gives CASSGREIPYEQYF.

The chain couples TRBV7-8 to TRBJ2-5; D remains unclear. CDR1 is SGHVS, CDR2 FQNEAQ, per germline. Trimming left V 5 bases short and J 5 bases short, with 21 bases between. The CDR3 covers 16 residues. CDR3 nucleotide sequence: TGTGCCAGCAGCCCCCCCCTACGGTCGGCTGGTGAGACCCAGTACTTC. Residues: CASSPPLRSAGETQYF.

This clone was recorded only once. This chain connects TRBV5-1 to TRBJ2-1; D remains unclear. The V and J ends lost 0 bases and 4 bases respectively, with 11 bases between them. Germline CDR1 reads SGHRS; CDR2 reads YFSETQ. This CDR3 region has 15 residues. CDR3 sequence: CASSLASTSYNEQFF. The CDR3 DNA follows: TGCGCCAGCAGCTTGGCCTCTACTTCTTACAATGAGCAGTTCTTC.

This clone was seen a single time. The V and J genes are TRBV6-1 and TRBJ2-2; D is uncertain. The CDR3 consists of 14 residues. Germline V gene sequence: CDR1 MNHNS, CDR2 SASEGT. V was clipped by 0 bases and J by 4 bases, with 6 bases between them. The CDR3 DNA is TGTGCCAGCAGTGAAGCACTACTCACCGGGGAGCTGTTTTTT. Its protein is CASSEALLTGELFF.